This T cell receptor (beta chain) is from a study of T cell repertoires in cytomegalovirus infection. At the level of the study: Indications of both CMV infection and matching HLA type were provided by public TCR beta signatures. Findings and caveats of the study: Public TCR beta family frequency separated CMV-and-HLA carriers, including in an independent cohort. There were HLA-C-restricted CMV-specific TCR beta clonotypes dominating the ex vivo response.

One entry per CDR3 protein, called by TCRdb with MiXCR from the reads. The sample shows almost 500,000 distinct CDR3 sequences, about 11% of them seen only once. Germline V gene lookup returns CDR1 MNHEY and CDR2 SVGEGT. This CDR3 is built from 14 residues. V was shortened by 4 bases and J by 4 bases, with 14 bases between the two germline ends. Many counts were recorded for this clonotype. What it recognizes is unknown. The rearrangement links TRBV6-2 or TRBV6-3 to TRBJ2-7; D gene unclear. The sequence was obtained from a human donor in good health (CMV status not recorded). Some clones in this sample may be carry-over from other donors' samples. The sequencing input was PBMCs. The CDR3 is CASSFSPGAYEQYF. The DNA for the CDR3 is TGTGCCAGCAGTTTTAGCCCAGGAGCATACGAGCAGTACTTC.